Below, one T cell receptor (beta chain) is given with its context. Its antigen is as yet unknown. PCR involved 60 Vbeta and 13 Jbeta primers. Libraries were prepared by immunoSEQ multiplex PCR; TCRdb keeps only in-frame clonotypes and omits some of them. The sample has roughly 190,000 clones; over 65% are singletons. The ends lost 1 base at V and 4 bases at J; junction bases unmatched: 4. The germline V gene encodes CDR1 LGHNA and CDR2 YSLEER. The CDR3 has 15 amino acids. The sample belongs to a study of cytomegalovirus exposure and HLA in healthy donors. Study in general: The Caucasian-associated ancestry cluster held roughly 78% of 350 to 450 genotyped donors.

Points from the study as a whole: The authors enumerated around 150 TCR beta chains as linked to cytomegalovirus. TRBV6-2, TRBV6-3 and some other V segments were excluded as indistinguishable. In a later analysis, TCR beta V- and J-gene trimming showed a link to a missense DCLRE1C variant.

V and J are TRBV4-3 and TRBJ2-3; 8 positions match TRBD2. The sequence was obtained from a man aged 35 to 55 in good health and CMV-seropositive. Sequencing was carried out using PBMCs. The chain's CDR3 is CASSQGAGGSDTQYF. In nucleotides, the CDR3 is TGCGCCAGCAGCCAAGGCGCGGGGGGATCAGATACGCAGTATTTT.